This TCR beta chain was captured in a study of T cells after yellow fever vaccination. TCR cDNA, made by 5'RACE template switching, carried an added universal primer site and UMIs. Using its own MiXCR run on the 5' RACE reads, TCRdb lists one record per CDR3 protein. In the table there are about 110,000 distinct CDR3 sequences, 6.5% to 9% of which are singletons. Per the germline V gene, CDR1 is MNHEY and CDR2 is SVGEGT. There are 15 residues in the CDR3. V lost 0 bases and J lost 3, with 12 bases in between. This clonotype was seen many times. Its specificity is not known. Points from the study as a whole: Detected again after the booster were most primary-vaccination clones, at 95% to 98% CD4 and nearly 90% CD8.

The chain uses TRBV6-2 or TRBV6-3 and TRBJ2-7, with D perhaps TRBD2 (5 bases). This specimen was CD8+ T cells sorted from PBMCs, taken 45 days after the yellow fever booster vaccination. The sequence came from a young man who received the YFV17D yellow fever vaccine. CDR3 protein: CASSYSIEGHYEQYF. DNA for the CDR3: TGTGCCAGCAGTTACTCGATAGAGGGCCACTACGAGCAGTACTTC.